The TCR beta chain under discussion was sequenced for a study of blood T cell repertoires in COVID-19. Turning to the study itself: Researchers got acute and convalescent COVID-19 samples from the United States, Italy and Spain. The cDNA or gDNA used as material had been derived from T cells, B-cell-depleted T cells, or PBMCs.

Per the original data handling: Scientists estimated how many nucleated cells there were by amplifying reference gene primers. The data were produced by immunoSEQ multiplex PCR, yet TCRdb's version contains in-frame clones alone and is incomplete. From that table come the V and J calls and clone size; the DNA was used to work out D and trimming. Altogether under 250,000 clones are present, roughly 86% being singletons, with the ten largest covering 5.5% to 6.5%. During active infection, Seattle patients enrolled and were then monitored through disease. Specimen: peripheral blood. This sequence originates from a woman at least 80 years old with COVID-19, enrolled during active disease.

Here the CDR3 DNA reads TGTGCCAGCAATGGGGCTAATAGCAATCAGCCCCAGCATTTT. It is translated as CASNGANSNQPQHF. The chain is built from TRBV2 and TRBJ1-5; D is perhaps TRBD1 (5 bases). The V end lost 7 bases, the J end lost 0 bases, and 10 bases lay between the germline ends. Germline assignment: CDR1 SNHLY and CDR2 FYNNEI. There are 14 residues in the CDR3.